This T cell receptor (beta chain) is drawn from a study of PD-1 blockade in classical Hodgkin lymphoma. All the patients suffered relapse after autologous stem cell transplantation, and brentuximab vedotin exposure differed. The germline V gene encodes CDR1 SGHAT and CDR2 FQNNGV. The CDR3 has 15 amino acids. V shed 5 bases, J shed 7 bases, and the junction held 11 bases outside the gene matches. This table comes from immunoSEQ multiplex PCR, and its TCRdb copy is limited to in-frame clones, with some not included. The data contain approximately 98,000 clones, about 88% of them seen just once; the ten biggest clones take up 15% to 20%.

The sequenced sample was peripheral blood mononuclear cells (PBMCs), obtained before the second cycle of nivolumab. This receptor was identified in a human donor with classical Hodgkin lymphoma. This sequence joins TRBV11-2 and TRBJ2-1; 7 positions agree with TRBD2. The CDR3: CASSRTSEIGNEQFF. The CDR3 nucleotides read TGTGCCAGCAGCCGTACTAGCGAGATAGGGAATGAGCAGTTCTTC.